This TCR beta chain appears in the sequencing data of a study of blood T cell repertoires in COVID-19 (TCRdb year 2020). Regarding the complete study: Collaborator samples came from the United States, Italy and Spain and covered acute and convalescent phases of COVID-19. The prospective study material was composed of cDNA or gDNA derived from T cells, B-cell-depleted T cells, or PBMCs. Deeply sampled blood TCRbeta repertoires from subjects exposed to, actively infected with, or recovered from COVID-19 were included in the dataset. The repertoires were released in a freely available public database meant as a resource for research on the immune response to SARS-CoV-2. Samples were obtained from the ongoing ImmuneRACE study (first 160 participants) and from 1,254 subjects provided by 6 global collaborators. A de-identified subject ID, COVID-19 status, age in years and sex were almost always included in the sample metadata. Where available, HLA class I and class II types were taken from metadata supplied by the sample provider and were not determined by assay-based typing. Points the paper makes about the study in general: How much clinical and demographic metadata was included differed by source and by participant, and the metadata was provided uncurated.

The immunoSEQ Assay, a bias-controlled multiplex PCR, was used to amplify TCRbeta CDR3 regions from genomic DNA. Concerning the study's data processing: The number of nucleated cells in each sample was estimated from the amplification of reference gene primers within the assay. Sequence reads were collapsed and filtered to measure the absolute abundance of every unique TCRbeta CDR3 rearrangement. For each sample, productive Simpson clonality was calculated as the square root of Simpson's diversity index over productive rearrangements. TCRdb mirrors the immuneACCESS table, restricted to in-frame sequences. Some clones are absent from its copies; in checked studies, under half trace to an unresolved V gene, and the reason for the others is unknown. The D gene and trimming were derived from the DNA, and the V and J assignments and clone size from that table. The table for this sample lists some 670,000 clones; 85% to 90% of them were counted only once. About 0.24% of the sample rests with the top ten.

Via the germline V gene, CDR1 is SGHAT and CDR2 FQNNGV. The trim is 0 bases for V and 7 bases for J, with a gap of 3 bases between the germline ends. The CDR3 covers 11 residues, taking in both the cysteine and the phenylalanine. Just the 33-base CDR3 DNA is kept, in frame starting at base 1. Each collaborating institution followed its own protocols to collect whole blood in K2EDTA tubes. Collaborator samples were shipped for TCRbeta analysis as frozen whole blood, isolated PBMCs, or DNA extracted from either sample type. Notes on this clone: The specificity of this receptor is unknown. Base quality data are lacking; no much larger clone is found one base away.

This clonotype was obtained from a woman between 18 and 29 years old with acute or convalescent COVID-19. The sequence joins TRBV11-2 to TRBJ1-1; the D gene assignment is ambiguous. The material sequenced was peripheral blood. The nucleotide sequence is TGTGCCAGCAGCTTAGACGTTGAAGCTTTCTTT. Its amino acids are CASSLDVEAFF.